The following is a T cell receptor beta chain sequence with its context. In the original workflow: Nucleated cell number was recorded as an estimate derived from reference gene primer amplification. The method was immunoSEQ multiplex PCR; TCRdb's version includes in-frame clones alone and lacks a portion of them. The DNA was the basis for D and trimming; V, J and clone size are from that table. The sample has some 110,000 clones, roughly 88% seen once. The entry originates in a study of blood T cell repertoires in COVID-19. Study-level information: COVID-19 samples from acute and convalescent phases originated in the United States, Italy and Spain. Sources were T cells, B-cell-depleted T cells, or PBMCs; the material itself was cDNA or gDNA.

The V and J ends lost 6 bases and 8 bases, in that order; junction bases with no gene match: 3. The CDR3 runs 13 residues. CDR1 MNHEY and CDR2 SVGAGI come from the germline V gene. The clonotype was recovered from an older woman with acute or convalescent COVID-19. The sequencing sample was made of peripheral blood. This chain links TRBV6-5 with TRBJ2-1; 11 bases match TRBD2. The CDR3 region is CASRTSGDHEQFF. DNA for the CDR3: TGTGCCAGCAGGACTAGCGGGGACCATGAGCAGTTCTTC.